The table lists the clone carrying this T cell receptor (beta chain) with a few counts. Its antigen is as yet unknown. This specimen comes from a study of T cell repertoires in cytomegalovirus infection. As for the study in general: Indications of both CMV infection and matching HLA type were provided by public TCR beta signatures. Whole-study findings and limits: Clonotype analysis showed dominance of the ex vivo response by HLA-C-restricted CMV-specific TCR beta clonotypes.

V was pared by 5 bases and J by 8 bases, with 20 bases of the junction left unmatched. From germline, CDR1 is MNHEY and CDR2 SVGEGT. This CDR3 has 20 residues. TCRdb reprocessed the reads with MiXCR, giving one entry per CDR3 protein. The sample includes over 45,000 distinct CDR3 sequences, roughly 20% of them seen just once. The V call is TRBV6-2 or TRBV6-3, the J call TRBJ2-1, with 14 positions matching TRBD2. The source material was CD8+ T cells from cultured PBMCs, sampled from culture after CMV antigen stimulation. The clonotype comes from a human donor in good health (CMV status not recorded). Some clones in this sample may be carry-over from other donors' samples. The CDR3 sequence: CASSPRLAGGKGGRIDEQFF. The CDR3 nucleotides read TGTGCCAGCAGTCCCCGACTAGCGGGGGGGAAAGGAGGAAGAATCGATGAGCAGTTCTTC.